Below, one T cell receptor (beta chain) is given with its context. The sample is drawn from a study of T cell changes during pregnancy in multiple sclerosis. Germline loops: CDR1 MNHEY, CDR2 SVGAGI. The CDR3 spans 16 residues. With 0 bases clipped from V and 6 bases from J, the junction kept 6 bases outside the gene matches. The repertoire was sequenced with immunoSEQ multiplex PCR; TCRdb's copy has only in-frame clones and lacks some. The sample shows tens of thousands of clones, 96% of them seen only once. The receptor comes from a female donor with multiple sclerosis, enrolled in a pregnancy study. The material sequenced was CD8+ T cells from peripheral blood mononuclear cells, taken after pregnancy. V gene TRBV6-5 combines with J gene TRBJ2-1; the match to TRBD2 covers 9 bases. The CDR3 sequence: CASSYSKAGGLNEQFF. In DNA, the CDR3 is TGTGCCAGCAGTTACTCGAAAGCGGGAGGCCTCAATGAGCAGTTCTTC.